A selection of T cell receptor beta chains follows, all from one sample in a study of shared clonotypes between healthy human individuals. Data came from immunoSEQ multiplex PCR; TCRdb stores just in-frame clones and leaves some out. The sample lists around 580,000 clones, 98% seen once, with 0.3% in the top ten. The specimen was naive CD8+ T cells sorted from blood. These receptors came from a man aged 30-40 years in good health. CDR3s include the opening cysteine and the closing phenylalanine or tryptophan. The D gene is left open where the match is weak. Size is stated for part of the rows, as once, few or many counts, or as a class when the clone is expanded.

>TRBV28|TRBJ2-7|.|TRBD1
CASSPRQGAGEQYF
TGTGCCAGCAGTCCTCGACAGGGGGCAGGGGAGCAGTACTTC
>TRBV7-9|TRBJ2-5|.|.
CASSLEGGEETQYF
TGTGCCAGCAGCTTAGAAGGGGGTGAGGAGACCCAGTACTTC
>TRBV6-1|TRBJ2-1|.|TRBD1
CASSEAGTVDEQFF
TGTGCCAGCAGTGAAGCGGGGACAGTCGATGAGCAGTTCTTC
>TRBV9|TRBJ1-2|.|.
CASSVGSGGVYGYTF
TGTGCCAGCAGCGTAGGGTCGGGGGGCGTTTATGGCTACACCTTC
>TRBV11-2|TRBJ2-3|.|.
CASSSLPERSSTDTQYF
TGTGCCAGCAGCTCCCTACCTGAAAGGTCTAGCACAGATACGCAGTATTTT
>TRBV7-2|TRBJ2-1|.|.
CASSPISVSTYNEQFF
TGTGCCAGCAGCCCTATTAGCGTTTCAACTTACAATGAGCAGTTCTTC
>TRBV9|TRBJ2-1|.|TRBD1
CASSVAGRGQDNEQFF
TGTGCCAGCAGCGTAGCAGGCAGGGGGCAGGACAATGAGCAGTTCTTC
>TRBV29-1|TRBJ2-1|.|.
CSVGEGGSEQFF
TGCAGCGTTGGGGAGGGGGGGAGCGAGCAGTTCTTC
>TRBV7-2|TRBJ1-2|.|TRBD1
CASSLGTGYYGYTF
TGTGCCAGCAGCTTAGGGACAGGGTACTATGGCTACACCTTC
>TRBV6-1|TRBJ2-7|once|.
CASSDLTYEQYF
TGTGCCAGCAGTGACCTTACCTACGAGCAGTACTTC
>TRBV27|TRBJ2-7|.|.
CATHPLGGLRHEQYF
TGTGCCACCCACCCGCTCGGGGGGCTACGCCACGAGCAGTACTTC
>TRBV13|TRBJ2-2|.|.
CASSPGVLATGELFF
TGTGCCAGCAGCCCAGGGGTTTTGGCCACCGGGGAGCTGTTTTTT
>TRBV29-1|TRBJ1-4|.|.
CSVSRPATNEKLFF
TGCAGCGTTTCCAGACCCGCAACTAATGAAAAACTGTTTTTT
>TRBV27|TRBJ1-1|.|.
CASRGRMNTEAFF
TGTGCCAGCAGGGGGCGGATGAACACTGAAGCTTTCTTT
>TRBV11-2|TRBJ2-7|.|.
CASSLEISGGHYEQYF
TGTGCCAGCAGCTTAGAGATCAGTGGTGGGCACTACGAGCAGTACTTC
>TRBV6-1|TRBJ1-3|.|.
CASSEWKLSSGNTIYF
TGTGCCAGCAGTGAATGGAAACTGAGCTCTGGAAACACCATATATTTT
>TRBV7-6|TRBJ1-2|.|TRBD1
CASSPRTGEGYGYTF
TGTGCCAGCAGTCCAAGGACAGGGGAAGGCTATGGCTACACCTTC
>TRBV7-3|TRBJ1-5|.|.
CASSLRGLTQHF
TGTGCCAGCAGCTTAAGGGGGTTGACCCAGCATTTT
>TRBV4-1|TRBJ2-1|.|.
CAANGAANEQFF
TGCGCCGCCAATGGGGCGGCCAATGAGCAGTTCTTC
>TRBV15|TRBJ1-5|.|.
CATSRVPGDHNQPQHF
TGTGCCACCAGCAGAGTACCAGGAGACCATAATCAGCCCCAGCATTTT
>TRBV5-1|TRBJ1-1|.|TRBD1
CASSWTGPNTEAFF
TGCGCCAGCAGCTGGACAGGGCCGAACACTGAAGCTTTCTTT
>TRBV27|TRBJ2-7|.|.
CASSQQGNLFEQYF
TGTGCCAGCAGTCAACAGGGAAACCTCTTCGAGCAGTACTTC
>TRBV5-1|TRBJ2-7|.|TRBD1
CASSTGTGGSYEQYF
TGCGCCAGCAGTACCGGGACAGGGGGATCCTACGAGCAGTACTTC
>TRBV29-1|TRBJ2-7|.|.
CSVEDSDNYYEQYF
TGCAGCGTTGAAGATAGTGACAACTACTACGAGCAGTACTTC
>TRBV11-2|TRBJ2-7|.|.
CASSLASGGFYEQYF
TGTGCCAGCAGCTTAGCGTCTGGAGGCTTCTACGAGCAGTACTTC
>TRBV14|TRBJ2-1|.|.
CASSQDPSSYNEQFF
TGTGCCAGCAGCCAAGACCCGAGCTCCTACAATGAGCAGTTCTTC
>TRBV11-2|TRBJ1-1|.|TRBD1
CASSLFRQTGSEAFF
TGTGCCAGCAGCTTATTCAGGCAGACAGGGTCCGAAGCTTTCTTT
>TRBV10-3|TRBJ2-7|.|TRBD2
CAAGTGTSGSHEYF
TGTGCCGCGGGGACCGGGACTAGCGGGAGTCATGAGTACTTC
>TRBV15|TRBJ2-1|.|.
CATSRDPLSAYSYNEQFF
TGTGCCACCAGCAGAGATCCTCTGTCGGCTTACTCCTACAATGAGCAGTTCTTC
>TRBV29-1|TRBJ2-7|.|.
CSVEDPGAYEQYF
TGCAGCGTTGAAGATCCGGGGGCCTACGAGCAGTACTTC
>TRBV27|TRBJ2-5|.|TRBD2
CASSLGPASGGRKETQYF
TGTGCCAGCAGTTTAGGGCCCGCTAGCGGGGGTCGAAAAGAGACCCAGTACTTC
>TRBV19|TRBJ2-7|once|.
CASMATIDSYEQYF
TGTGCCAGTATGGCTACGATCGACTCCTACGAGCAGTACTTC
>TRBV6-1|TRBJ1-2|once|TRBD1
CASSEVISGQGRRYGYTF
TGTGCCAGCAGTGAAGTGATATCAGGACAGGGTAGGCGGTATGGCTACACCTTC
>TRBV29-1|TRBJ1-2|.|TRBD1
CSVDRTGTGSSYTF
TGCAGCGTTGATAGGACCGGGACAGGGAGCAGCTACACCTTC
>TRBV27|TRBJ2-1|.|TRBD2
CASSSGTSGPSYNEQFF
TGTGCCAGCAGTTCTGGGACTAGCGGCCCCTCCTACAATGAGCAGTTCTTC
>TRBV7-6|TRBJ2-7|.|TRBD1
CASSYDRGSSYEQYF
TGTGCCAGCAGTTACGACAGGGGAAGCTCCTACGAGCAGTACTTC
>TRBV6-6|TRBJ1-1|once|.
CASSYSDEAFF
TGTGCCAGCAGTTACTCCGATGAAGCTTTCTTT
>TRBV10-3|TRBJ2-1|.|.
CAISESRGRDEQFF
TGTGCCATCAGTGAGTCTAGGGGTAGAGATGAGCAGTTCTTC
>TRBV5-1|TRBJ1-1|.|.
CASRESGLGKTEAFF
TGCGCCAGCAGGGAGTCGGGCTTAGGGAAAACTGAAGCTTTCTTT
>TRBV15|TRBJ1-5|.|TRBD1
CATSREGQGTQPQHF
TGTGCCACCAGCAGAGAAGGACAGGGCACTCAGCCCCAGCATTTT
>TRBV29-1|TRBJ1-1|.|TRBD1
CSVEGQGRNTEAFF
TGCAGCGTCGAGGGACAGGGGCGGAACACTGAAGCTTTCTTT
>TRBV10-1|TRBJ2-5|.|.
CASSERGGETQYF
TGCGCCAGCAGTGAGCGGGGTGGGGAGACCCAGTACTTC
>TRBV19|TRBJ1-4|.|.
CASSISEINEKLFF
TGTGCCAGTAGTATTTCTGAGATTAATGAAAAACTGTTTTTT
>TRBV5-4|TRBJ2-1|once|TRBD1
CASSEPDRVNEQFF
TGTGCCAGCAGCGAACCGGACAGGGTTAATGAGCAGTTCTTC
>TRBV5-1|TRBJ2-1|.|TRBD2
CASSGLAGGDEQFF
TGCGCCAGCTCCGGACTAGCCGGAGGTGATGAGCAGTTCTTC
>TRBV6-1|TRBJ2-6|.|.
CASSEYHTMSLGANVLTF
TGTGCCAGCAGTGAATATCACACGATGTCTCTGGGTGCCAACGTCCTGACTTTC
>TRBV4-1|TRBJ2-7|.|.
CASSQDLGVERGYEQYF
TGCGCCAGCAGCCAAGATCTAGGGGTCGAAAGGGGCTACGAGCAGTACTTC
>TRBV4-3|TRBJ2-5|.|TRBD2
CASSQDGLAGGPFVVETQYF
TGCGCCAGCAGCCAAGATGGGCTAGCGGGAGGGCCCTTCGTCGTTGAGACCCAGTACTTC
>TRBV7-9|TRBJ2-7|once|.
CASSLEGGDYEQYF
TGTGCCAGCAGCTTAGAAGGGGGGGACTACGAGCAGTACTTC
>TRBV6-5|TRBJ2-2|.|TRBD1
CASSSIRGLLRELFF
TGTGCCAGCAGCTCGATCAGGGGGTTATTAAGGGAGCTGTTTTTT
>TRBV5-1|TRBJ2-7|.|.
CASSLIAGGQSSYEQYF
TGCGCCAGCAGCTTGATCGCTGGGGGACAAAGCTCCTACGAGCAGTACTTC
>TRBV11-2|TRBJ2-3|once|.
CASSFRDTQYF
TGTGCCAGCAGCTTCCGGGATACGCAGTATTTT
>TRBV11-2|TRBJ2-3|.|.
CASSSGLWGDTQYF
TGTGCCAGCAGCTCCGGACTTTGGGGAGATACGCAGTATTTT
>TRBV14|TRBJ2-3|.|.
CASSQVLRDTQYF
TGTGCCAGCAGCCAAGTTCTGAGAGATACGCAGTATTTT